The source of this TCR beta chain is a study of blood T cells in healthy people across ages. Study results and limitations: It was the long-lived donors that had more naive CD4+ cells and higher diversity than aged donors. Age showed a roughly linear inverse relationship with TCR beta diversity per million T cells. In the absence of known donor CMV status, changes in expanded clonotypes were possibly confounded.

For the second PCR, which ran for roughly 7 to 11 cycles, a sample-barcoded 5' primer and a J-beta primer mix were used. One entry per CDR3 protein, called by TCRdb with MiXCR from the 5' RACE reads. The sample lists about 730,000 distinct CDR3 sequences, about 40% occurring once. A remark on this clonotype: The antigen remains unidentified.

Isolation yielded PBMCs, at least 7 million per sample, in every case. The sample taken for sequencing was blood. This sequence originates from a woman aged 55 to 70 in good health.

This CDR3 is CASSQGAAIATYNEQYF. CDR3 nucleotide sequence: TGCGCCAGCAGCCAAGGAGCGGCTATCGCCACCTACAATGAGCAGTACTTC. V is TRBV4-3 and J is TRBJ2-5; D perhaps matches TRBD2 (5 bases). Between the trimmed V and J ends, which lost 1 base and 11 bases, there was a span of 26 bases. The CDR3 spans 17 residues. Germline V lookup: CDR1 LGHNA, CDR2 YSLEER.